The 9 T cell receptor beta chains below were found in one sample sequenced in a study of shared clonotypes between healthy human individuals. Using immunoSEQ multiplex PCR, the repertoire was profiled, and TCRdb retains in-frame clones only, with some absent. The sample consists of hundreds of thousands of clones, around 90% of them appearing once. The source material was memory CD8+ T cells sorted from blood. Subset in this sample: CD45RO+ cells pooled with CCR7-negative TemRA cells. The source of these receptors is a man aged 18 to 30 in good health.

The CDR3, as DNA: TGTGCCAGCAGCTTGGCACCGCAACGTGGGGTTGATACGCAGTATTTT. Translated: CASSLAPQRGVDTQYF. V and J are TRBV5-5 and TRBJ2-3; D is unresolved. Germline values: CDR1 SGHKS, CDR2 YYEKEE (reference sequence). V lost 0 bases, J lost 6 bases, and 17 bases lay in between. The CDR3 sequence is 16 residues long.

The CDR3, as DNA: TGTGCCTGGAGTATGGTACAGGGGGACGGCTACACCTTC. It specifies CAWSMVQGDGYTF. The chain combines TRBV30 with TRBJ1-2, with 8 bases aligning to TRBD1. The CDR3 loop spans 13 amino acids. Germline lookup yields CDR1 GTSNPN and CDR2 SVGIG (reference sequence). The junction had 7 bases not matched to a gene; V was cut back by 2 bases and J by 8 bases.

The chain couples TRBV28 to TRBJ2-7; weak D call: TRBD2 (5 bases). This CDR3 contains 17 residues. V lost 0 bases, J lost 1 base, and 16 bases lay in between. CDR1 and CDR2 (germline): MDHEN, SYDVKM. The CDR3 coding sequence is TGTGCCAGCAGTTTATGGGTTTCGTCACTAGGGTCCTACGAGCAGTACTTC. It codes for CASSLWVSSLGSYEQYF.

This clone was observed a few times. The V and J genes are TRBV4-3 and TRBJ2-7; tentatively, D is TRBD1 or TRBD2 (5 bases each). V was pared by 5 bases and J by 4 bases, with 12 bases between. The CDR3 is 13 residues long. Germline V gene lookup returns CDR1 LGHNA and CDR2 YSLEER. The CDR3 loop is CASSSGANYEQYF. CDR3 sequence (DNA): TGCGCCAGCAGCTCCGGGGCTAATTACGAGCAGTACTTC.

The chain combines TRBV11-2 with TRBJ2-1; D is possibly TRBD2 (7 bases). The ends were cut back, 2 bases at V and 8 bases at J, with 19 bases in the middle. Germline loops: CDR1 SGHAT, CDR2 FQNNGV. This CDR3 contains 16 residues. CDR3 in amino acids: CASSLFRGRAMDEQFF. In nucleotides, the CDR3 is TGTGCCAGCAGCTTATTTAGGGGGAGGGCCATGGATGAGCAGTTCTTC.

The chain recombines TRBV18 with TRBJ2-7; 9 bases align to TRBD1. J was trimmed by 3 bases and V by 5 bases; bases with no gene match: 11. Germline V gene data show CDR1 as KGHSH and CDR2 as LQKENI. The CDR3 contains 16 residues. CDR3 sequence reads: CASSSATRTGDYEQYF. Written as DNA, the CDR3 is TGTGCCAGCTCATCTGCTACCCGGACAGGGGACTACGAGCAGTACTTC.

The sample holds a few counts of this clone. This chain joins TRBV30 and TRBJ1-5; no firm D call. Germline lookup yields CDR1 GTSNPN and CDR2 SVGIG (reference sequence). There are 16 residues in the CDR3. The V gene lost 0 bases and the J gene lost 2 bases, with 14 bases spanning the gap. The chain's CDR3 is CAWSVREGRGNQPQHF. The CDR3 coding sequence is TGTGCCTGGAGTGTACGGGAGGGAAGGGGCAATCAGCCCCAGCATTTT.

The genes are TRBV5-4 and TRBJ2-7; maybe TRBD2 (6 bases). Deletions cut 3 bases from V and 3 bases from J, with 10 bases between. The CDR3 has 13 residues. Germline values: CDR1 SGHNT, CDR2 YYREEE (reference sequence). The CDR3 spells CASSSGGYYEQYF. CDR3 sequence (DNA): TGTGCCAGCAGCTCCGGGGGATACTACGAGCAGTACTTC.

The gene calls are TRBV5-6 and TRBJ1-2; no reliable D call. Trimming removed 6 bases at V and 2 bases at J, with 14 bases between. CDR3 size: 14 residues. Germline V gene data show CDR1 as SGHDT and CDR2 as YYEEEE. The CDR3 sequence is CASNLRETNYGYTF. CDR3 nucleotides: TGTGCCAGCAACCTCCGGGAGACAAACTATGGCTACACCTTC.